These T cell receptor beta chains were read from a single sample in a study of sequential checkpoint blockade in melanoma. Produced via immunoSEQ multiplex PCR; TCRdb's table is partial and in-frame only. The repertoire includes about 28,000 clones, 75% to 85% of them detected once, and about a sixth sits in the top ten. The sequenced sample was CD8+ T cells sorted from blood (inferred from file names), obtained from a patient given nivolumab and ipilimumab in sequence. These receptors all stem from a human donor with melanoma. Both conserved end residues are part of each CDR3. A D gene is named only where the DNA matches it firmly.

TRBV27,TRBJ2-3,TRBD2,CASSFGAGVLTDTQYF,TGTGCCAGCAGTTTTGGAGCGGGAGTGTTGACAGATACGCAGTATTTT
TRBV27,TRBJ1-1,NA,CASSLLAVNTEAFF,TGTGCCAGCAGTTTACTGGCCGTGAACACTGAAGCTTTCTTT
TRBV19,TRBJ1-4,TRBD1,CASSIGGVGGEKLFF,TGTGCCAGTAGTATAGGCGGGGTAGGGGGCGAAAAACTGTTTTTT
TRBV9,TRBJ2-2,NA,CASSHGHLSVAGELFF,TGTGCCAGCAGCCACGGACATTTATCAGTAGCCGGGGAGCTGTTTTTT
TRBV4-1,TRBJ2-3,TRBD2,CASSQVKRGGHTDTQYF,TGCGCCAGCAGCCAAGTTAAGCGGGGGGGCCACACAGATACGCAGTATTTT
TRBV9,TRBJ1-2,TRBD1,CASSGTQGDYGYTF,TGTGCCAGCAGCGGGACGCAGGGGGACTATGGCTACACCTTC
TRBV7-2,TRBJ2-7,NA,CASSFRDFAYEQYF,TGTGCCAGCAGCTTTCGGGATTTCGCCTACGAGCAGTACTTC
TRBV7-6,TRBJ2-3,TRBD2,CASSFRASGGAGDMQYF,TGTGCCAGCAGCTTTAGGGCTAGCGGGGGGGCCGGAGATATGCAGTATTTT
TRBV5-1,TRBJ2-7,TRBD1,CASIPSFKGQGCEQYF,TGCGCCAGCATCCCCTCCTTTAAGGGACAGGGTTGCGAGCAGTACTTC
TRBV4-3,TRBJ2-7,TRBD2,CASSQARGGAYEQYF,TGCGCCAGCAGCCAAGCCCGCGGGGGGGCCTACGAGCAGTACTTC